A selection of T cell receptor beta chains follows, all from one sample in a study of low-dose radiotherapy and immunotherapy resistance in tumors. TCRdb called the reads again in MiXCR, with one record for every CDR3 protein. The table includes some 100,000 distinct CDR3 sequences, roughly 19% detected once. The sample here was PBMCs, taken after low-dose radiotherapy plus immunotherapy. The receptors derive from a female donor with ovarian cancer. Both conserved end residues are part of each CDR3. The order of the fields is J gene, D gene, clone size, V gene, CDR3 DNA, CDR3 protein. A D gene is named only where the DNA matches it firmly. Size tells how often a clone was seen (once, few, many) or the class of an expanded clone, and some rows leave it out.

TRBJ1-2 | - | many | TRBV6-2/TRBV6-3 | TGTGCCAGCAGTATTAGTCTCCAGGGTGGCCTATGGGGCTACACCTTC | CASSISLQGGLWGYTF
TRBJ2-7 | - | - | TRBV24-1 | TGTGCCACCAGTGACGCCCGACACGGCCCCTCTGACAAGCAGTACTTC | CATSDARHGPSDKQYF
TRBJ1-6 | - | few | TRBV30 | TGTGCCTGGAGCAGGGAAAGGCCCTCACCCCTCCACTTT | CAWSRERPSPLHF
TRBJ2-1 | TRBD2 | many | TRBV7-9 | TGTGCCAGCAGCCCGAAATCGGCTAGCGGGGATTTGAATGAGCAGTTCTTC | CASSPKSASGDLNEQFF
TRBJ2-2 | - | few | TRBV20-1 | TGCAGTGCTAGAGCGGTGGCGGGGACCGGGGAGCTGTTTTTT | CSARAVAGTGELFF
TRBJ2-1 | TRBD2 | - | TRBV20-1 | TGCAGTGCTAACGGACTAGCGGGGGGCGCATCCTACAATGAGCAGTTCTTC | CSANGLAGGASYNEQFF
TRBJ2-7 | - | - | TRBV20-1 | TGCAGTGCTAGAGATGGCCGGGAGCAGTACTTC | CSARDGREQYF
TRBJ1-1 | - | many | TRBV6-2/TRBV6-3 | TGTGCCAGCAGTGTATCTAGAACAGTGAACACTGAAGCTTTCTTT | CASSVSRTVNTEAFF
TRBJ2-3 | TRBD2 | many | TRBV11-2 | TGTGCCAGCAGCCTGCAGGGACTAGCGGGTTCCCCAGATACGCAGTATTTT | CASSLQGLAGSPDTQYF
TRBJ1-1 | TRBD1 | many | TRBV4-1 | TGCGCCAGCAGCCACCGGGACAGGATTAACACTGAAGCTTTCTTT | CASSHRDRINTEAFF
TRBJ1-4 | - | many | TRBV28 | TGTGCCAGCAGTTTGGCAGGCTTTGCAACTAATGAAAAACTGTTTTTT | CASSLAGFATNEKLFF
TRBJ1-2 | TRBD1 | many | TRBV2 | TGTGCCAGCAGCCACGGGACAGACTTCTATGGCTACACCTTC | CASSHGTDFYGYTF
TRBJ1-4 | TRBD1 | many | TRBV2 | TGTGCCAGCGGGGATACAGGGGGCCTTGGAGAAAAACTGTTTTTT | CASGDTGGLGEKLFF
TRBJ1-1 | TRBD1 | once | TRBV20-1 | TGCAGTGCGCCGGACAGGGGTAGGGCTGAAGCTTTCTTT | CSAPDRGRAEAFF
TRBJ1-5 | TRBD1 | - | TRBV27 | TGTGCCAGCAGTTCCCTGGACAGGGTGAAGGTTAGCAATCAGCCCCAGCATTTT | CASSSLDRVKVSNQPQHF
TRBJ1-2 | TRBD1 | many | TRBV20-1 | TGCAGTGCTACCCGGGACAGGACCAACTATGGCTACACCTTC | CSATRDRTNYGYTF
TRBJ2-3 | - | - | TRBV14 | TGTGCCAGCAGCCTGGGGGGGCGTGGCTCAGATACGCAGTATTTT | CASSLGGRGSDTQYF
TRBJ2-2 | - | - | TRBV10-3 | TGTGCCTCCGTGGAGAGCGGTCAATCGGCCGGGGAGCTGTTTTTT | CASVESGQSAGELFF